This T cell receptor beta chain comes out of a study of T cell clonotyping in hematopoietic cell transplantation. Blood collection times were about day -28 and days 30, 100, 180 posttransplant. With respect to this clone: Its antigen is still unknown.

V was pared by 0 bases and J by 3 bases, with 6 bases of the junction left unmatched. Germline V gene lookup returns CDR1 SGHDT and CDR2 YYEEEE. CDR3 size: 16 residues. Some clones are missing from TCRdb's copy, which holds only in-frame ones; the method was immunoSEQ multiplex PCR. Here the sample spans under 15,000 clones, around 90% being singletons. Notes on the study in general: Higher Inverse Simpson Index values in graft donor and pretransplant recipient predicted broader posttransplant TCR diversity. At the given depth, recipient repertoires were over 95% de novo clonotypes. Pathologically expanded recipient clonotypes increased progressively from day 30 to day 180 as diversity fell.

Sequencing used PBMCs, obtained 100 days after allogeneic stem cell transplant. The sequence was collected from a female patient aged 45-65 years who had an allogeneic stem cell transplant from an unrelated donor, so the T cells may come from the graft donor. Some clones in this sample may be carry-over from other donors' samples. This chain connects TRBV5-6 to TRBJ2-3; 8 bases align to TRBD2. The CDR3 sequence: CASSLGSGAITDTQYF. The CDR3 nucleotides read TGTGCCAGCAGCTTGGGTAGCGGGGCGATTACAGATACGCAGTATTTT. Variable domain in full (rest from reference TRBV5-6 and TRBJ2-3): DAGVTQSPTHLIKTRGQQVTLRCSPKSGHDTVSWYQQALGQGPQFIFQYYEEEERQRGNFPDRFSGHQFPNYSSELNVNALLLGDSALYLCASSLGSGAITDTQYFGPGTRLTVL.